A single sample is the source of the 24 T cell receptor beta chains below, sequenced in a study of blood T cell repertoires in COVID-19. TCRdb's table, derived via immunoSEQ multiplex PCR, lists solely in-frame clones and lacks some. The repertoire holds some 180,000 clones, with 84% as singletons. Sequenced: PBMCs or T cells enriched from blood (not recorded which). The receptors here all came from a woman aged 30 to 39 who had been exposed to COVID-19.

The DNA for the CDR3 is TGCGCCAGCAGCCTAGAGGGCCCTGGAGCTTTCTTT. The encoded protein is CASSLEGPGAFF. The chain recombines TRBV5-1 with TRBJ1-1, with unresolved D. There are 12 residues in the CDR3. V was pared by 4 bases and J by 10 bases, with 14 bases between. Germline V CDR1 and CDR2: SGHRS, YFSETQ. The full variable domain, in which reference TRBV5-1 and TRBJ1-1 provide the parts outside the CDR3, is KAGVTQTPRYLIKTRGQQVTLSCSPISGHRSVSWYQQTPGQGLQFLFEYFSETQRNKGNFPGRFSGRQFSNSRSEMNVSTLELGDSALYLCASSLEGPGAFFGQGTRLTVV.

The chain joins TRBV3-1 (or the pseudogene TRBV3-2) to TRBJ2-1; D might be TRBD2 (5 bases). Trimming removed 4 bases at V and 4 bases at J, with 14 bases between. Germline values: CDR1 LGHDT, CDR2 YNNKEL (reference sequence). The CDR3 totals 15 residues. The CDR3 region is CASSPRVPGYNEQFF. CDR3 nucleotide sequence: TGTGCCAGCAGCCCGAGAGTGCCGGGATACAATGAGCAGTTCTTC.

This clone showed up just a few times. This rearrangement joins TRBV29-1 to TRBJ1-1, with 9 bases aligning to TRBD1. Per germline, CDR1 SQVTM and CDR2 ANQGSEA. J gave up 4 bases and V 1 base, and 7 bases lay outside the gene matches. The CDR3 covers 15 residues. CDR3 loop: CSVEGASQGATEAFF. The CDR3 nucleotides read TGCAGCGTTGAAGGGGCTTCACAGGGGGCCACTGAAGCTTTCTTT.

The V and J genes are TRBV12-2 and TRBJ2-2; the D call of TRBD2 is as the table states it, not checked on the DNA. TRBV12-2 is termed a pseudogene. This CDR3 spans 15 amino acids. The CDR3 region has the DNA TGTGCAAGGCTAGGGGGGGCAGCGAACACCGGGGAGCTGTTTTTT. It encodes CARLGGAANTGELFF.

The chain links TRBV24-1 to TRBJ1-2; TRBD1 might be the D (5 bases). Germline V gene sequence: CDR1 KGHDR, CDR2 SFDVKD. The CDR3 is 12 residues long. The V end was cut by 6 bases, the J end by 7 bases, with 11 bases between. CDR3 DNA: TGTGCCACCAGTAGCCCAAGGGGTGGCTACACCTTC. It encodes CATSSPRGGYTF.

The rearrangement links TRBV6-1 to TRBJ2-7; 9 bases match TRBD2. V shed 2 bases, J shed 1 base, and the junction held 9 bases outside the gene matches. Per germline, CDR1 MNHNS and CDR2 SASEGT. This CDR3 is 17 amino acids long. The CDR3 region has the DNA TGTGCCAGCAGTGAATGGAGAGCGGGGGGCCTTTCCTACGAGCAGTACTTC. Residues: CASSEWRAGGLSYEQYF.

The chain links TRBV5-6 to TRBJ2-5, with unresolved D. Looked up from germline, CDR1 is SGHDT and CDR2 is YYEEEE. Trimming removed 6 bases at V and 2 bases at J, with 5 bases between. The CDR3 loop spans 11 amino acids. DNA of the CDR3: TGTGCCAGCATCCTACAAGAGACCCAGTACTTC. Residues: CASILQETQYF.

The chain is built from TRBV7-6 and TRBJ2-2, with 10 bases aligning to TRBD1. J lost 9 bases, V lost 5 bases, and 3 bases had no gene match. This CDR3 spans 13 amino acids. CDR1 is SGHVS and CDR2 is FNYEAQ in the germline V gene. CDR3 residues: CASSRDRGRELFF. CDR3 sequence (DNA): TGTGCCAGCAGCCGGGACAGGGGACGGGAGCTGTTTTTT.

The chain recombines TRBV19 with TRBJ2-1, with D unclear. V was clipped by 3 bases and J by 2 bases, with 11 bases between them. The germline V gene has CDR1 LNHDA and CDR2 SQIVND (reference sequence). CDR3 length: 15 residues. CDR3 in DNA: TGTGCCAGTAGTATCAACGGGTGGACCTACAATGAGCAGTTCTTC. Translating gives CASSINGWTYNEQFF. Full variable domain (remainder filled in from reference TRBV19 and TRBJ2-1): DGGITQSPKYLFRKEGQNVTLSCEQNLNHDAMYWYRQDPGQGLRLIYYSQIVNDFQKGDIAEGYSVSREKKESFPLTVTSAQKNPTAFYLCASSINGWTYNEQFFGPGTRLTVL.

The genes are TRBV5-4 and TRBJ2-5; 7 positions agree with TRBD2. The CDR3 has 14 amino acids. V was pared by 4 bases and J by 1 base, with 4 bases of the junction left unmatched. Germline CDR1 reads SGHNT; CDR2 reads YYREEE (reference sequence). This CDR3 reads CASSATSAQETQYF. The CDR3 coding sequence is TGTGCCAGCAGCGCCACTAGCGCCCAAGAGACCCAGTACTTC.

The chain has TRBV3-1 (or the pseudogene TRBV3-2) and TRBJ1-2; TRBD1 agrees at 10 bases. CDR1 is LGHDT and CDR2 is YNNKEL in the germline V gene (reference sequence). The CDR3 contains 18 residues. V was clipped by 1 base and J by 2 bases; unmatched bases: 10. The CDR3 sequence: CASSQGLGTGAINYGYTF. CDR3 DNA: TGTGCCAGCAGCCAAGGACTCGGGACAGGGGCCATCAACTATGGCTACACCTTC.

The genes are TRBV11-2 and TRBJ2-7; TRBD1 matches 12 bases. The CDR3 loop spans 16 amino acids. The V gene end was trimmed by 2 bases and the J gene end by 3 bases; junction bases not matched to a gene: 5. The germline V gene has CDR1 SGHAT and CDR2 FQNNGV. This CDR3 reads CASSLTGTGGFYEQYF. The CDR3 nucleotides are TGTGCCAGCAGCTTAACCGGGACAGGGGGCTTCTACGAGCAGTACTTC.

The CDR3 coding sequence is TGTGCCAGCAGCCAAGGAAACTTGAACACTGAAGCTTTCTTT. Its protein is CASSQGNLNTEAFF. The chain is built from TRBV3-1 (or the pseudogene TRBV3-2) and TRBJ1-1; D ambiguous. CDR3 length: 14 amino acids. Per germline, CDR1 LGHDT and CDR2 YNNKEL (reference sequence). The germline V and J ends were trimmed by 1 base and 0 bases, with 6 bases remaining between them.

CDR3 in amino acids: CASSDLSSGHLYEQYF. The CDR3 nucleotides read TGTGCCAGCAGTGACTTGTCTAGCGGGCACCTCTACGAGCAGTACTTC. The gene calls are TRBV25-1 and TRBJ2-7; 8 nucleotides line up with TRBD2. Trimming took 3 bases from V and 3 from J; bases not matched to a gene: 10. The CDR3 consists of 16 residues. Germline V CDR1 and CDR2: MGHDK, SYGVNS.

The chain joins TRBV27 to TRBJ1-5, with a weak D call TRBD1 (6 bases). Germline-derived CDR1 and CDR2 are MNHEY and SMNVEV (reference sequence). V was clipped by 7 bases and J by 4 bases, with 20 bases between them. The length of the CDR3 is 16 residues. Written as DNA, the CDR3 is TGTGCCAGCATGGGCTCAGAACCGGGACAAAATCAGCCCCAGCATTTT. It encodes CASMGSEPGQNQPQHF.

The chain links TRBV10-1 to TRBJ2-6; maybe TRBD2 (5 bases). CDR1 and CDR2 from the germline V gene are WNHNN and SYGVQD (reference sequence). This CDR3 comprises 20 residues. Trimming took off 6 bases at V and 6 bases at J, with 30 bases between the two ends. Here the CDR3 DNA reads TGCGCCAGCAGGCCACCACCCGGGGTCGGCGACGCCAGCTTGGCCAACGTCCTGACTTTC. As protein: CASRPPPGVGDASLANVLTF.

The gene calls are TRBV11-2 and TRBJ1-1, with unresolved D. Trimming removed 5 bases from V and 5 bases from J, with 21 bases in between. Germline CDR1 SGHAT, CDR2 FQNNGV. This CDR3 comprises 16 residues. CDR3 amino acids: CASSLTLGGIGTEAFF. In nucleotides, the CDR3 is TGTGCCAGCAGCCTCACCCTCGGCGGGATTGGTACTGAAGCTTTCTTT. Together with reference TRBV11-2 and TRBJ1-1, the CDR3 gives the full variable domain: EAGVAQSPRYKIIEKRQSVAFWCNPISGHATLYWYQQILGQGPKLLIQFQNNGVVDDSQLPKDRFSAERLKGVDSTLKIQPAKLEDSAVYLCASSLTLGGIGTEAFFGQGTRLTVV.

The chain has TRBV6-2 or TRBV6-3 and TRBJ2-6; TRBD2 is a possible D gene (7 bases). Per the germline V gene, CDR1 is MNHEY and CDR2 is SVGEGT. V gave up 6 bases and J gave up 2 bases, with 14 bases separating them. This CDR3 contains 16 residues. The CDR3 loop is CASSPRGGTGANVLTF. CDR3 sequence (DNA): TGTGCCAGCAGCCCTAGGGGGGGGACTGGGGCCAACGTCCTGACTTTC.

V usage is TRBV2 and J usage is TRBJ1-2; D unclear. Trimming stripped 4 bases from V and 2 bases from J, with 8 bases between. Germline V CDR1 and CDR2: SNHLY, FYNNEI. The CDR3 consists of 13 residues. The CDR3 nucleotides read TGTGCCAGCAGTGGAAGTGAGAACTATGGCTACACCTTC. Its protein product is CASSGSENYGYTF.

The chain recombines TRBV12-3 or TRBV12-4 with TRBJ1-1; TRBD1 might be the D (5 bases). The CDR3 has 12 residues. Trimming left V 5 bases short and J 11 bases short, with 15 bases between. The CDR3 nucleotides are TGTGCCAGCAGTAGCAGGGTTGTGGAGGCTTTCTTT. It encodes CASSSRVVEAFF.

This sequence joins TRBV9 and TRBJ2-3; TRBD2 aligns across 12 bases. CDR1 and CDR2 (germline): SGDLS, YYNGEE. The CDR3 is made up of 17 amino acids. Trimming at V came to 0 bases and at J to 1 base, leaving 3 bases not matched to a gene. The CDR3 sequence is CASSVGLAGVGTDTQYF. In DNA form, the CDR3 reads TGTGCCAGCAGCGTAGGACTAGCGGGGGTTGGCACAGATACGCAGTATTTT.

This chain uses TRBV7-2 with TRBJ1-1, with D unclear. The germline V gene encodes CDR1 SGHTA and CDR2 FQGNSA. Trimming stripped 0 bases from V and 10 bases from J, with 18 bases between. The CDR3 runs to 15 residues. CDR3 nucleotides: TGTGCCAGCAGCTTAGCGGGAGTGCGGATAGAGGGAGCTTTCTTT. This gives the protein CASSLAGVRIEGAFF.

The chain combines TRBV7-2 with TRBJ2-7; 10 bases align to TRBD1. The CDR3 consists of 16 residues. The germline CDR1 and CDR2 sequences are SGHTA and FQGNSA. V shed 3 bases and J 3 bases; nucleotides not matched to a gene: 8. CDR3 amino acids: CASSFATGGNVYEQYF. In DNA, the CDR3 is TGTGCCAGCAGCTTCGCGACAGGGGGCAACGTCTACGAGCAGTACTTC.

This clone was counted only a few times. The J gene is TRBJ1-1, the V gene TRBV5-1; the D is unclear. The V end lost 5 bases, the J end lost 0 bases, and 23 bases lay between the germline ends. Germline assignment: CDR1 SGHRS and CDR2 YFSETQ. CDR3 length equals 18 residues. CDR3 amino acids: CASRGLIMGASMNTEAFF. CDR3 DNA sequence: TGCGCCAGCAGAGGATTAATTATGGGAGCATCTATGAACACTGAAGCTTTCTTT.